This TCR beta chain was found in a study of identical twins. The study, taken as a whole, reports: Rather than following the same donors, the conclusions depended on cross-sectional statistical analysis.

Germline lookup yields CDR1 LNHNV and CDR2 YYDKDF (reference sequence). The CDR3 is 16 residues long. Trimming pared 0 bases from V and 2 bases from J, leaving 10 bases between. A few counts support this clonotype. Its cognate antigen is unknown. TCRdb independently ran MiXCR on the 5' RACE reads; one entry per CDR3 protein. The table records about 280,000 distinct CDR3 sequences, under 9.5% of them present only once. These data are also associated with another study on yellow fever vaccine responses in identical twins.

Sequenced material: memory (CD45RO+) T cells sorted from blood. The chain is built from TRBV15 and TRBJ2-2; TRBD2 might be the D (5 bases). The receptor's source is a woman under 30 in good health. CDR3 sequence reads: CATSRDGRGNTGELFF. The CDR3 DNA reads as TGTGCCACCAGCAGAGATGGTCGGGGAAACACCGGGGAGCTGTTTTTT.